Described below is a single T cell receptor beta chain sequence and its context. This entry belongs to a study of blood T cell repertoires in COVID-19. The CDR3 spans 13 residues. Per germline, CDR1 MRHNA and CDR2 SNTAGT. V lost 6 bases, J lost 4 bases, and 9 bases lay in between. Clones were sequenced by immunoSEQ multiplex PCR, and TCRdb holds only the in-frame ones, with some missing. The table records fewer than 200,000 clones, approximately 82% of them present only once. The rearrangement links TRBV6-4 to TRBJ2-2; D not certain. This sequence originates from a woman in her forties or fifties who had recovered from COVID-19. Sequenced sample: PBMCs or T cells enriched from blood (not recorded which). The CDR3 DNA is TGTGCCAGCAGCGCGGAAAGCACCGGGGAGCTGTTTTTT. Amino acids: CASSAESTGELFF.